A selection of T cell receptor beta chains follows, all from one sample in a study of cytomegalovirus exposure and HLA in healthy donors. The protocol was immunoSEQ multiplex PCR, while the TCRdb copy is restricted to in-frame clones and leaves out a portion. Of about 89,000 clones listed, around 85% are singletons. Source material: PBMCs. Receptor source: a man aged 35-49 years in good health and CMV-seropositive. Each CDR3 is given with its conserved first and last residue. D genes are given only for firm matches. Only part of the rows carry a size: once, few, many, or a class if the clone is expanded.

j_gene: TRBJ2-5; v_gene: TRBV30; d_gene: .; abundance: few; CDR3nt: TGTGCCTGGGAGGGGGAGTACCAAGAGACCCAGTACTTC; CDR3aa: CAWEGEYQETQYF
j_gene: TRBJ1-1; v_gene: TRBV19; d_gene: .; abundance: .; CDR3nt: TGTGCCAGTAGTATAGGAGGAGGGAACACTGAAGCTTTCTTT; CDR3aa: CASSIGGGNTEAFF
j_gene: TRBJ2-3; v_gene: TRBV5-1; d_gene: .; abundance: .; CDR3nt: TGCGCCAGCATAGCCGATAGCCTTACAGATACGCAGTATTTT; CDR3aa: CASIADSLTDTQYF
j_gene: TRBJ2-3; v_gene: TRBV11-3; d_gene: TRBD2; abundance: .; CDR3nt: TGTGCCACCTCGGGGGGAGAAACAGATACGCAGTATTTT; CDR3aa: CATSGGETDTQYF
j_gene: TRBJ2-3; v_gene: TRBV4-1; d_gene: .; abundance: few; CDR3nt: TGCGCCAGCAGCCACCTGAGCGGAGGGGATACGCAGTATTTT; CDR3aa: CASSHLSGGDTQYF
j_gene: TRBJ2-7; v_gene: TRBV5-1; d_gene: .; abundance: .; CDR3nt: TGCGCCAGCAGTTCCTCCCTTTTCACAGGGCCGTACTACGAGCAGTACTTC; CDR3aa: CASSSSLFTGPYYEQYF
j_gene: TRBJ2-1; v_gene: TRBV6-1; d_gene: TRBD2; abundance: .; CDR3nt: TGTGCCAGCAGTGAGCCAGCTAGCGGGAGTAAGTTCTTC; CDR3aa: CASSEPASGSKFF
j_gene: TRBJ2-5; v_gene: TRBV15; d_gene: .; abundance: .; CDR3nt: TGTGCCACCAGCAGAGACGCAGGACAAGAGACCCAGTACTTC; CDR3aa: CATSRDAGQETQYF
j_gene: TRBJ2-3; v_gene: TRBV6-1; d_gene: TRBD1; abundance: .; CDR3nt: TGTGCCAGCAGACAGGGGGACAGGGGCACAGATACGCAGTATTTT; CDR3aa: CASRQGDRGTDTQYF
j_gene: TRBJ1-6; v_gene: TRBV27; d_gene: TRBD1; abundance: once; CDR3nt: TGTGCCAGCAGTCCGCTGACAAGGGGACAGGCACCCCTCCACTTT; CDR3aa: CASSPLTRGQAPLHF
j_gene: TRBJ2-7; v_gene: TRBV18; d_gene: .; abundance: .; CDR3nt: TGTGCCAGCTCAGAGGCCTACGAGCAGTACTTC; CDR3aa: CASSEAYEQYF
j_gene: TRBJ2-7; v_gene: TRBV28; d_gene: TRBD2; abundance: .; CDR3nt: TGTGCCAGCAGTTTAGGGGGGGTTGGATCCTACGAGCAGTACTTC; CDR3aa: CASSLGGVGSYEQYF
j_gene: TRBJ2-7; v_gene: TRBV6-5; d_gene: .; abundance: .; CDR3nt: TGTGCCAGCAGATCTCCGGGTCCCTACGAGCAGTACTTC; CDR3aa: CASRSPGPYEQYF
j_gene: TRBJ1-6; v_gene: TRBV27; d_gene: TRBD1; abundance: .; CDR3nt: TGTGCCAGCAGCCCCGGGACAGGTCTATATAATTCACCCCTCCACTTT; CDR3aa: CASSPGTGLYNSPLHF
j_gene: TRBJ2-3; v_gene: TRBV6-1; d_gene: TRBD1; abundance: .; CDR3nt: TGTGCCAGCAGTGGGGGACAGGGAAACACAGATACGCAGTATTTT; CDR3aa: CASSGGQGNTDTQYF
j_gene: TRBJ2-3; v_gene: TRBV6-1; d_gene: .; abundance: .; CDR3nt: TGTGCCAGCAGCCGGGACTGGAAGGATACGCAGTATTTT; CDR3aa: CASSRDWKDTQYF
j_gene: TRBJ2-7; v_gene: TRBV6-5; d_gene: .; abundance: .; CDR3nt: TGTGCCAGCAGTTTAGGACCGACAGCCACCTACGAGCAGTACTTC; CDR3aa: CASSLGPTATYEQYF
j_gene: TRBJ2-7; v_gene: TRBV28; d_gene: TRBD1; abundance: once; CDR3nt: TGTGCCAGCAGTTTAAGGGGGCCCTACGAGCAGTACTTC; CDR3aa: CASSLRGPYEQYF
j_gene: TRBJ2-1; v_gene: TRBV5-1; d_gene: TRBD2; abundance: .; CDR3nt: TGCGCCAGCAGCTTGGTAGCGGGGAATGAGCAGTTCTTC; CDR3aa: CASSLVAGNEQFF
j_gene: TRBJ2-5; v_gene: TRBV6-5; d_gene: .; abundance: .; CDR3nt: TGTGCCAGCAGTTACGGCAGAAAAGAGACCCAGTACTTC; CDR3aa: CASSYGRKETQYF
j_gene: TRBJ2-1; v_gene: TRBV6-5; d_gene: .; abundance: .; CDR3nt: TGTGCCAGCAGCCTGGCGGCAGGGTGGAATGAGCAGTTCTTC; CDR3aa: CASSLAAGWNEQFF
j_gene: TRBJ2-3; v_gene: TRBV2; d_gene: .; abundance: .; CDR3nt: TGTGCCAGCAGCTTAGATACGCAGTATTTT; CDR3aa: CASSLDTQYF
j_gene: TRBJ1-5; v_gene: TRBV10-2; d_gene: .; abundance: .; CDR3nt: TGCGCCACCCAATTAGGACGGGAGAATCAGCCCCAGCATTTT; CDR3aa: CATQLGRENQPQHF
j_gene: TRBJ1-3; v_gene: TRBV19; d_gene: .; abundance: .; CDR3nt: TGTGCCAGTAGTGAAGGACAGGGAAACACCATATATTTT; CDR3aa: CASSEGQGNTIYF
j_gene: TRBJ1-1; v_gene: TRBV6-1; d_gene: TRBD1; abundance: .; CDR3nt: TGTGCCAGCAGTGAAAGGCAGGGGGGTGGCACTGAAGCTTTCTTT; CDR3aa: CASSERQGGGTEAFF
j_gene: TRBJ2-7; v_gene: TRBV7-9; d_gene: .; abundance: .; CDR3nt: TGTGCCAGCAGCCCGAAAACCGAGCAGTACTTC; CDR3aa: CASSPKTEQYF
j_gene: TRBJ2-1; v_gene: TRBV9; d_gene: .; abundance: .; CDR3nt: TGTGCCAGCAGCGTAGCAACAGGGTTCGATGAGCAGTTCTTC; CDR3aa: CASSVATGFDEQFF
j_gene: TRBJ2-3; v_gene: TRBV6-5; d_gene: TRBD2; abundance: .; CDR3nt: TGTGCCAGCAGTTCGACTAGCGGGGGTACAGATACGCAGTATTTT; CDR3aa: CASSSTSGGTDTQYF
j_gene: TRBJ1-2; v_gene: TRBV29-1; d_gene: .; abundance: .; CDR3nt: TGCAGCGTTGGAGACAGGCCCTATGGCTACACCTTC; CDR3aa: CSVGDRPYGYTF
j_gene: TRBJ1-2; v_gene: TRBV6-5; d_gene: .; abundance: .; CDR3nt: TGTGCCAGCAGGGCAGGGGATAACTATGGCTACACCTTC; CDR3aa: CASRAGDNYGYTF
j_gene: TRBJ2-4; v_gene: TRBV6-1; d_gene: TRBD1; abundance: .; CDR3nt: TGTGCCAGCAGTGGACAGGGGTTAGCCAAAAACATTCAGTACTTC; CDR3aa: CASSGQGLAKNIQYF
j_gene: TRBJ1-1; v_gene: TRBV5-1; d_gene: .; abundance: once; CDR3nt: TGCGCCAGCAGGGCGAACACTGAAGCTTTCTTT; CDR3aa: CASRANTEAFF
j_gene: TRBJ1-5; v_gene: TRBV5-6; d_gene: TRBD1; abundance: .; CDR3nt: TGTGCCAGCAGCTTGTCGACAGGGGGCCCCCTTAATCAGCCCCAGCATTTT; CDR3aa: CASSLSTGGPLNQPQHF
j_gene: TRBJ2-7; v_gene: TRBV6-5; d_gene: TRBD1; abundance: .; CDR3nt: TGTGCCAGCAGTTACGTTCCGGGACAGGGAGCAGACGAGCAGTACTTC; CDR3aa: CASSYVPGQGADEQYF
j_gene: TRBJ2-5; v_gene: TRBV18; d_gene: .; abundance: .; CDR3nt: TGTGCCAGCTCACCACGGACAAAACAAGAGACCCAGTACTTC; CDR3aa: CASSPRTKQETQYF
j_gene: TRBJ2-5; v_gene: TRBV9; d_gene: .; abundance: .; CDR3nt: TGTGCCAGCAGCGTTGACAGCCAAGAGACCCAGTACTTC; CDR3aa: CASSVDSQETQYF
j_gene: TRBJ2-1; v_gene: TRBV10-2; d_gene: TRBD2; abundance: .; CDR3nt: TGCGCCAGCAGTTACACTAGCGGGAGTACGGATGAGCAGTTCTTC; CDR3aa: CASSYTSGSTDEQFF
j_gene: TRBJ2-3; v_gene: TRBV5-1; d_gene: TRBD1; abundance: once; CDR3nt: TGCGCCAGCAATACAGGGGGACCGACAGATACGCAGTATTTT; CDR3aa: CASNTGGPTDTQYF
j_gene: TRBJ2-5; v_gene: TRBV7-9; d_gene: .; abundance: .; CDR3nt: TGTGCCAGCAGCTTCACTATTCAAGAGACCCAGTACTTC; CDR3aa: CASSFTIQETQYF
j_gene: TRBJ1-1; v_gene: TRBV28; d_gene: .; abundance: few; CDR3nt: TGTGCCAGCAGTTCCGGTGGTACTGAAGCTTTCTTT; CDR3aa: CASSSGGTEAFF
j_gene: TRBJ1-1; v_gene: TRBV6-5; d_gene: .; abundance: .; CDR3nt: TGTGCCAGCACCGTTGAACAGAACACTGAAGCTTTCTTT; CDR3aa: CASTVEQNTEAFF
j_gene: TRBJ1-4; v_gene: TRBV5-4; d_gene: .; abundance: medium-sized; CDR3nt: TGTGCCAGCAGCTTGGACTCAACTAATGAAAAACTGTTTTTT; CDR3aa: CASSLDSTNEKLFF
j_gene: TRBJ1-5; v_gene: TRBV19; d_gene: .; abundance: .; CDR3nt: TGTGCCAGTAGTATAGTGGGGGAGGTTCAGCCCCAGCATTTT; CDR3aa: CASSIVGEVQPQHF
j_gene: TRBJ1-2; v_gene: TRBV30; d_gene: .; abundance: once; CDR3nt: TGTGCCTGTCTTCAGGGTGGTGGCTCTGGCTACACCTTC; CDR3aa: CACLQGGGSGYTF
j_gene: TRBJ2-1; v_gene: TRBV5-6; d_gene: .; abundance: .; CDR3nt: TGTGCCAGCAGCTTGGACATCTACAATGAGCAGTTCTTC; CDR3aa: CASSLDIYNEQFF